One and the same sample provided the 14 T cell receptor beta chains below, sequenced in a study of shared clonotypes between healthy human individuals. This table comes from immunoSEQ multiplex PCR, and its TCRdb copy is limited to in-frame clones, with some not included. The table shows almost 750,000 clones, with 72% occurring only once. Sequencing was carried out using memory CD4+ T cells sorted from blood. The subset denotes: CD45RA-negative fraction. These receptors were taken from a woman under 40 in good health.

The rearrangement uses TRBV10-1 and TRBJ2-7; D gene ambiguous. Trimming removed 0 bases from V and 4 bases from J, with 13 bases in between. This CDR3 comprises 15 residues. Germline V gene sequence: CDR1 WNHNN, CDR2 SYGVQD (reference sequence). CDR3 in DNA: TGCGCCAGCAGTGAGTCGAGTGGGCCGAGGTACGAGCAGTACTTC. The encoded protein is CASSESSGPRYEQYF.

The V call is TRBV4-1, the J call TRBJ2-5; TRBD1 matches 8 bases. Per the germline V gene, CDR1 is MGHRA and CDR2 is YSYEKL. The CDR3 extends over 16 amino acids. Unmatched junction bases numbered 10, after V lost 3 bases and J lost 4 bases. The CDR3 spells CASSHPRQGLSETQYF. The CDR3 nucleotides are TGCGCCAGCAGCCATCCTCGACAGGGGTTATCAGAGACCCAGTACTTC.

The rearrangement links TRBV19 to TRBJ1-4, with D hard to call. The CDR3 spans 13 residues. V was clipped by 10 bases and J by 3 bases, with 12 bases between them. CDR1 is LNHDA and CDR2 is SQIVND in the germline V gene (reference sequence). The CDR3 region is CATRTGSNEKLFF. CDR3 bases: TGTGCCACCAGGACGGGTTCTAATGAAAAACTGTTTTTT.

The V and J genes are TRBV7-9 and TRBJ2-7; D may match TRBD1 or TRBD2 (5 bases each). Trimming removed 1 base from V and 5 bases from J, with 12 bases in between. Germline values: CDR1 SEHNR, CDR2 FQNEAQ (reference sequence). The CDR3 spans 14 residues. This CDR3 is CASSLVGETDEQYF. In DNA form, the CDR3 reads TGTGCCAGCAGCTTAGTGGGGGAAACAGACGAGCAGTACTTC.

The V gene is TRBV10-2, the J gene TRBJ1-1; D is unclear. The CDR3 runs to 14 residues. Germline assignment: CDR1 WSHSY and CDR2 SAAADI. Trimming took off 8 bases at V and 4 bases at J, with 17 bases between the two ends. CDR3 coding DNA: TGCGCCAGCGTCCGAGTCGTAGGGATCACTGAAGCTTTCTTT. Translating gives CASVRVVGITEAFF.

The chain links TRBV27 to TRBJ2-1; 11 positions match TRBD2. Trimming cost V 6 bases and J 8 bases; bases outside gene matches: 12. The CDR3 totals 16 residues. Per the germline V gene, CDR1 is MNHEY and CDR2 is SMNVEV (reference sequence). CDR3 sequence reads: CASRLNSGRAEYEQFF. CDR3 DNA: TGTGCCAGCAGACTAAATAGCGGGAGGGCCGAGTATGAGCAGTTCTTC.

Remarks on this clone: Additional DNA sequences in this sample encode the identical CDR3. This chain uses TRBV5-1 with TRBJ1-1; weak D call: TRBD1 (6 bases). V was shortened by 4 bases and J by 3 bases, with 10 bases between the two germline ends. CDR1 is SGHRS and CDR2 is YFSETQ in the germline V gene. The CDR3 runs 13 residues. CDR3 DNA sequence: TGCGCCAGCAGCCCACAGGGTGACACTGAAGCTTTCTTT. As protein: CASSPQGDTEAFF.

The sample holds many counts of this clone. The chain is built from TRBV29-1 and TRBJ2-2; 10 bases match TRBD1. V dropped 7 bases and J dropped 3; count of bases not matched to a gene: 5. The CDR3 totals 14 residues. Germline CDR1 SQVTM, CDR2 ANQGSEA. CDR3 nucleotide sequence: TGCAGCGCTACGGGACAGGGGTACACCGGGGAGCTGTTTTTT. Translated, it gives CSATGQGYTGELFF.

The chain couples TRBV27 to TRBJ1-5, with TRBD1 identical over 7 bases. Germline values: CDR1 MNHEY, CDR2 SMNVEV (reference sequence). J gave up 2 bases and V 2 bases, and 3 bases lay outside the gene matches. The CDR3 extends over 15 amino acids. In DNA, the CDR3 is TGTGCCAGCAGTTTAACAGGGGTGGGCAATCAGCCCCAGCATTTT. This translates into CASSLTGVGNQPQHF.

The chain carries TRBV10-1 and TRBJ2-1, with D perhaps matching TRBD1 (7 bases). The germline gives CDR1 WNHNN, CDR2 SYGVQD (reference sequence). Trimming removed 5 bases from V and 7 bases from J, with 15 bases in between. CDR3 size: 14 residues. The CDR3 nucleotides read TGCGCCAGCAGTCAAGGGGGCGGGACGAATGAGCAGTTCTTC. This codes for CASSQGGGTNEQFF.

As to this clone: The sample has other DNA sequences that encode this CDR3 too. The J gene is TRBJ2-1, the V gene TRBV6-5; D gene ambiguous. CDR1 MNHEY and CDR2 SVGAGI come from the germline V gene. Trimming shortened V by 0 bases and J by 0 bases, and 9 bases separated the two germline ends. This CDR3 has 16 residues. The CDR3 sequence is CASSYSFASSYNEQFF. CDR3 nucleotides: TGTGCCAGCAGTTACTCGTTCGCGTCCTCCTACAATGAGCAGTTCTTC.

The chain couples TRBV28 to TRBJ2-7, with unresolved D. Trimming took 3 bases from V and 1 from J, leaving 7 bases between them. Germline assignment: CDR1 MDHEN and CDR2 SYDVKM. CDR3 length: 13 residues. The CDR3 coding sequence is TGTGCCAGCAGTTTTGGAGTATCCTACGAGCAGTACTTC. Translation: CASSFGVSYEQYF.

This clone was seen just once. V and J are TRBV7-2 and TRBJ2-1; D possibly corresponds to TRBD1 (6 bases). CDR3 size: 14 residues. CDR1 and CDR2 from the germline V gene are SGHTA and FQGNSA. V shed 1 base and J shed 8 bases, with 12 bases lying between them. This CDR3 reads CASSLGIGGYEQFF. In nucleotides, the CDR3 is TGTGCCAGCAGCTTAGGCATAGGGGGATATGAGCAGTTCTTC.

This clone was seen a handful of times. V gene TRBV4-1 combines with J gene TRBJ2-6, with D hard to call. The CDR3 is 15 amino acids. Trimming cost V 4 bases and J 0 bases, with 7 bases left between them. Germline CDR1 and CDR2: MGHRA and YSYEKL. CDR3 loop: CASSPLPSGANVLTF. The CDR3 nucleotides read TGCGCCAGCAGCCCACTCCCCTCTGGGGCCAACGTCCTGACTTTC.